The 7 T cell receptor beta chains presented below share a single source sample, sequenced in a study of low-dose radiotherapy and immunotherapy resistance in tumors. Alpha- and beta-chain coverage of first-strand cDNA came from TRAV- and TRBV-specific primers. Over about 19 PCR cycles, TCRs were amplified from a constant-region primer and V-primer adapter. TCRdb re-called the reads through MiXCR, storing one row per CDR3 protein. The sample holds 30,000 to 40,000 distinct CDR3 sequences, 20% seen once. Time point of the sample: after trial treatment. The sample's treatment: LDRT plus nivolumab, ipilimumab, low-dose cyclophosphamide and aspirin (RACIN trial). The specimen was PBMCs, collected after low-dose radiotherapy plus immunotherapy. These receptors all come from a female donor with ovarian cancer.

The sample holds many counts of this clonotype. The CDR3 nucleotides are TGTGCCAGCAGCCTCGACAGGGAAGAGACCCAGTACTTC. Translated, it gives CASSLDREETQYF. J is TRBJ2-5 and V is TRBV28; 7 positions agree with TRBD1. Germline V CDR1 and CDR2: MDHEN, SYDVKM. Trimming at V came to 6 bases and at J to 3 bases, leaving 4 bases not matched to a gene. This CDR3 spans 13 amino acids.

This clonotype appeared many times. The chain joins TRBV7-2 to TRBJ1-2; D is ambiguous. Germline values: CDR1 SGHTA, CDR2 FQGNSA. The ends were cut back, 1 base at V and 6 bases at J, with 12 bases in the middle. This CDR3 comprises 14 residues. The DNA for the CDR3 is TGTGCCAGCAGCTTAGATCGGGGATTGGATGGCTACACCTTC. Protein: CASSLDRGLDGYTF.

This clonotype was counted a few times. The chain links TRBV2 to TRBJ2-7; tentatively, D is TRBD2 (7 bases). Germline V lookup: CDR1 SNHLY, CDR2 FYNNEI. The CDR3 is 12 amino acids. V was shortened by 7 bases and J by 5 bases, with 12 bases between the two germline ends. DNA of the CDR3: TGTGCCAGCAAGGGGGGGCCCCACGAGCAGTACTTC. Translating gives CASKGGPHEQYF.

A few counts support this clonotype. A much larger clone differs by one base, so this may be a read error. This sequence joins TRBV5-6 and TRBJ2-7; TRBD1 matches 9 bases. Germline CDR1 is SGHDT and CDR2 is YYEEEE. This CDR3 comprises 13 residues. J gave up 2 bases and V 4 bases, and 1 base lay outside the gene matches. The CDR3, as DNA: TGTGCCAGCAGCCGGGACAGGGCCTACGAGCAGTACTTC. Protein product: CASSRDRAYEQYF. The whole variable domain, remainder taken from reference TRBV5-6 and TRBJ2-7, is DAGVTQSPTHLIKTRGQQVTLRCSPKSGHDTVSWYQQALGQGPQFIFQYYEEEERQRGNFPDRFSGHQFPNYSSELNVNALLLGDSALYLCASSRDRAYEQYFGPGTRLTVT.

This clonotype was detected ten times or more. V usage is TRBV19 and J usage is TRBJ2-7; D unresolved. Germline-derived CDR1 and CDR2 are LNHDA and SQIVND (reference sequence). The CDR3 sequence is 14 residues long. V gave up 6 bases and J gave up 0 bases, with 12 bases separating them. The CDR3 region is CASRRAHDSYEQYF. The CDR3 region has the DNA TGTGCCAGTAGGCGCGCACACGACTCCTACGAGCAGTACTTC. The entire variable domain, with the rest obtained from reference TRBV19 and TRBJ2-7, is as follows: DGGITQSPKYLFRKEGQNVTLSCEQNLNHDAMYWYRQDPGQGLRLIYYSQIVNDFQKGDIAEGYSVSREKKESFPLTVTSAQKNPTAFYLCASRRAHDSYEQYFGPGTRLTVT.

A remark on this clonotype: It differs at one base from a far larger clone, so likely a read error. V gene TRBV30 combines with J gene TRBJ2-1; D possibly matches TRBD1 or TRBD2 (5 bases each). Germline-derived CDR1 and CDR2 are GTSNPN and SVGIG (reference sequence). With 8 bases removed from V and 10 bases from J, the gap between germline ends came to 18 bases. This CDR3 region has 12 residues. The CDR3 spells CAIQRGTGEQFF. As DNA, the CDR3 is TGTGCCATTCAGAGGGGAACCGGGGAGCAGTTCTTC.

The chain recombines TRBV9 with TRBJ1-1; possible D gene TRBD1, 6 bases. The CDR3 contains 12 residues. CDR1 SGDLS and CDR2 YYNGEE come from the germline V gene. Trimming stripped 3 bases from V and 11 bases from J, with 14 bases between. The CDR3 reads CASSAVRGGAFF. The CDR3 nucleotides are TGTGCCAGCAGCGCGGTCCGAGGGGGGGCTTTCTTT.